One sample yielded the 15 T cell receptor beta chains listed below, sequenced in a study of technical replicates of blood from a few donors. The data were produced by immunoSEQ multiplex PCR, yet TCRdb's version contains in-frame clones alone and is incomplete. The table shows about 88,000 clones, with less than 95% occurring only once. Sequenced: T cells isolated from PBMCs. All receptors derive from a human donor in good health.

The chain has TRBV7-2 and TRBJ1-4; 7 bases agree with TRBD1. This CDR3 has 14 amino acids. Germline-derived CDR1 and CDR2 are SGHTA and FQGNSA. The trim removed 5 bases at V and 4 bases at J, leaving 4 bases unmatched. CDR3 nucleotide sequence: TGTGCCAGCAGCCAGGACAGGATTAATGAAAAACTGTTTTTT. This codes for CASSQDRINEKLFF.

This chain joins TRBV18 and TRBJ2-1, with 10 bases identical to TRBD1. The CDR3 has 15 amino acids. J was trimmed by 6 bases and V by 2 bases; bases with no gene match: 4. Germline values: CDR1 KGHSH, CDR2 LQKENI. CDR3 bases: TGTGCCAGCTCACCAGGACAGGGGGTATTCAATGAGCAGTTCTTC. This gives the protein CASSPGQGVFNEQFF.

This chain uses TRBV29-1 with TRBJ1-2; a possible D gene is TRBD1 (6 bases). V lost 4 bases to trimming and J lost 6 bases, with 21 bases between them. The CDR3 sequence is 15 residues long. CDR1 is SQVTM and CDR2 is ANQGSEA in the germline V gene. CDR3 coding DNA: TGCAGCGTTGTGGCGGGACCCCGCGGGGGGCATGGCTACACCTTC. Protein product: CSVVAGPRGGHGYTF.

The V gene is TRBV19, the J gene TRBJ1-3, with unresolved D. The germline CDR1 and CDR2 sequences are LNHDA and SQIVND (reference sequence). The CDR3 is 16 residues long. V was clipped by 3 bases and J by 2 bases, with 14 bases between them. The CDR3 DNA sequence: TGTGCCAGTAGTATCAGAGGCCGGATTGCTGGAAACACCATATATTTT. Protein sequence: CASSIRGRIAGNTIYF.

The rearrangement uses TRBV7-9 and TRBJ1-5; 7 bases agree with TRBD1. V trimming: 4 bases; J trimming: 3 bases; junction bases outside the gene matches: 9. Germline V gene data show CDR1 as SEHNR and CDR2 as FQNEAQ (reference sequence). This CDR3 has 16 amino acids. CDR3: CASSWGIGTVNQPQHF. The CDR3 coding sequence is TGTGCCAGCAGCTGGGGGATTGGGACAGTCAATCAGCCCCAGCATTTT.

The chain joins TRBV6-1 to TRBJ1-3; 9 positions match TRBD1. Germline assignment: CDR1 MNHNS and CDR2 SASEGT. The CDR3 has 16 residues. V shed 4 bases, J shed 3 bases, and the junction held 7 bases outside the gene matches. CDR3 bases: TGTGCCAGCAGTGCTACAGGGGGCCGAAATGGAAACACCATATATTTT. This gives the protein CASSATGGRNGNTIYF.

The CDR3 protein is CASTLTGPSYEQYF. The CDR3 nucleotides are TGTGCCAGCACCCTGACAGGACCTTCCTACGAGCAGTACTTC. V is TRBV28 and J is TRBJ2-7; tentative D call: TRBD1 (6 bases). CDR1 and CDR2 (germline): MDHEN, SYDVKM. V was shortened by 7 bases and J by 1 base, with 14 bases between the two germline ends. The CDR3 spans 14 residues.

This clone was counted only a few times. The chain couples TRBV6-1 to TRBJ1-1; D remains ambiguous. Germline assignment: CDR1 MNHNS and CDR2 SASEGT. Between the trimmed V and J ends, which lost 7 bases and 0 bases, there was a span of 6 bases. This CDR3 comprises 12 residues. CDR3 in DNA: TGTGCCAGCAAAATCATGAACACTGAAGCTTTCTTT. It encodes CASKIMNTEAFF.

CDR3 amino acids: CASSFRGYPSNEQFF. Written as DNA, the CDR3 is TGTGCCAGCAGCTTTAGGGGGTACCCGAGCAATGAGCAGTTCTTC. V gene TRBV7-9 combines with J gene TRBJ2-1, with D perhaps TRBD1 (6 bases). Trimming cost V 3 bases and J 6 bases, with 15 bases left between them. This CDR3 comprises 15 residues. Per the germline V gene, CDR1 is SEHNR and CDR2 is FQNEAQ (reference sequence).

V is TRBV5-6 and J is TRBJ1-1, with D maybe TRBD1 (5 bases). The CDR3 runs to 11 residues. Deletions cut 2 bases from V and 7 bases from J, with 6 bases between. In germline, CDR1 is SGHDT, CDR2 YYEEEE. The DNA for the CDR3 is TGTGCCAGCAGCTTCGACAGTGAAGCTTTCTTT. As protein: CASSFDSEAFF. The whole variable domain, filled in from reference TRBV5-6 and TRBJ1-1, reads DAGVTQSPTHLIKTRGQQVTLRCSPKSGHDTVSWYQQALGQGPQFIFQYYEEEERQRGNFPDRFSGHQFPNYSSELNVNALLLGDSALYLCASSFDSEAFFGQGTRLTVV.

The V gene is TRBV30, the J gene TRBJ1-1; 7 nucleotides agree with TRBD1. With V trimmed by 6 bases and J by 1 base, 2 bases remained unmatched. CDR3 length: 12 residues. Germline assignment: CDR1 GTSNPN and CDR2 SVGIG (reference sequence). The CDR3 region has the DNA TGTGCCTGCAGGGACAGGAACACTGAAGCTTTCTTT. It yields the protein CACRDRNTEAFF.

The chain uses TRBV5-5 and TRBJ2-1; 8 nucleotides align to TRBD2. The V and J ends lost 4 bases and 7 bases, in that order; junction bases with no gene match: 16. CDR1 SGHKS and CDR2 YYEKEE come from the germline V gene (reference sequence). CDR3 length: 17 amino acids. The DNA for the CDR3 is TGTGCCAGCAGCCAATATAGTAGCGGGATCGTTGAGAATGAGCAGTTCTTC. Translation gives CASSQYSSGIVENEQFF.

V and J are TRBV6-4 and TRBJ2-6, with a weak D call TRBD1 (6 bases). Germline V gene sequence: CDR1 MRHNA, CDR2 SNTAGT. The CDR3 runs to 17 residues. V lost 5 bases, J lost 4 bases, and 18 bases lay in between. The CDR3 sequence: CASSRAGAVSGANVLTF. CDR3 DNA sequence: TGTGCCAGCAGTAGGGCAGGGGCCGTCTCGGGGGCCAACGTCCTGACTTTC.

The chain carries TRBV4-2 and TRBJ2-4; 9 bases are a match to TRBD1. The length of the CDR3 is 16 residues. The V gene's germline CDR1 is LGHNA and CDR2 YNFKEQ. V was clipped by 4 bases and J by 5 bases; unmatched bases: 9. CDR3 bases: TGTGCCAGCAGCCGATTCCCCCGGGACAGGGAAAACATTCAGTACTTC. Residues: CASSRFPRDRENIQYF.

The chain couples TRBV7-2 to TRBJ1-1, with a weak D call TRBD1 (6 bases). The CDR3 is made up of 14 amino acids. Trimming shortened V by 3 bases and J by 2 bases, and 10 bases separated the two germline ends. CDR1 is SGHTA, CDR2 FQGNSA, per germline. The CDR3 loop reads CASSFTGLNTEAFF. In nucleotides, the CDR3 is TGTGCCAGCAGCTTCACAGGGCTTAACACTGAAGCTTTCTTT.